This entry lists 23 T cell receptor beta chains sequenced from one sample in a study of beta chain features in type 1 diabetes. Expressed TCRB transcripts got sequenced, as all isolated RNA was reverse transcribed. TCRdb's table, derived via immunoSEQ multiplex PCR, lists solely in-frame clones and lacks some. The sample includes 640,000 or so clones, 13% of them seen just once. The antigens for these receptors are not known. Overall study results and limits: For Type 1 diabetes patients, all four CD4+ subsets carried TCRB CDR3s that were moderately but significantly shorter.

The material sequenced was naive CD4+ T cells from blood. The receptor source for this set is a man in his late teens or twenties with type 1 diabetes.

In this sample, this clone turned up a few times. The chain combines TRBV4-2 with TRBJ1-4; perhaps TRBD1 as D (6 bases). CDR1 and CDR2 (germline): LGHNA, YNFKEQ. Between the trimmed V and J ends, which lost 3 bases and 6 bases, there was a span of 14 bases. The CDR3 covers 15 residues. CDR3 DNA: TGTGCCAGCAGCCAGGGGGCAGGGGTCGATGAAAAACTGTTTTTT. It is translated as CASSQGAGVDEKLFF.

This sequence joins TRBV7-9 and TRBJ2-5; unclear D gene. Germline CDR1 and CDR2: SEHNR and FQNEAQ (reference sequence). The CDR3 covers 17 residues. With 1 base removed from V and 0 bases from J, the gap between germline ends came to 15 bases. CDR3 sequence reads: CASSLDHGRWNQETQYF. CDR3 DNA sequence: TGTGCCAGCAGCTTAGATCATGGTCGGTGGAACCAAGAGACCCAGTACTTC.

This clone was observed a handful of times. V usage is TRBV28 and J usage is TRBJ2-2, with 7 bases aligning to TRBD1. CDR1 MDHEN and CDR2 SYDVKM come from the germline V gene. This CDR3 region has 15 residues. The ends lost 6 bases at V and 1 base at J; junction bases unmatched: 5. This CDR3 reads CASSKTGRNTGELFF. The DNA of the CDR3 is TGTGCCAGCAGCAAGACAGGGCGGAACACCGGGGAGCTGTTTTTT.

This chain joins TRBV7-9 and TRBJ1-5; D remains ambiguous. The germline gives CDR1 SEHNR, CDR2 FQNEAQ (reference sequence). This CDR3 is 17 amino acids long. Between the trimmed V and J ends, which lost 5 bases and 0 bases, there was a span of 17 bases. CDR3 bases: TGTGCCAGCAGCCCAGGAGGACGGACTGATAGCAATCAGCCCCAGCATTTT. Its protein product is CASSPGGRTDSNQPQHF.

Only a few counts were recorded for this clone. The chain combines TRBV10-3 with TRBJ1-2, with D possibly TRBD1 on 5 matching bases. Looked up from germline, CDR1 is ENHRY and CDR2 is SYGVKD. This CDR3 contains 14 residues. V was cut by 3 bases and J by 3 bases, with 11 bases left in between. CDR3 sequence: CAISDQGWDYGYTF. As DNA, the CDR3 is TGTGCCATCAGTGATCAGGGCTGGGACTATGGCTACACCTTC.

The chain carries TRBV5-1 and TRBJ2-5; TRBD1 matches at 8 bases. Germline CDR1 SGHRS, CDR2 YFSETQ. The CDR3 length is 15 residues. V trimming: 4 bases; J trimming: 5 bases; junction bases outside the gene matches: 10. The CDR3 bases are TGCGCCAGCAGCGATCTGACAGGGGTTGGGGAGACCCAGTACTTC. This encodes CASSDLTGVGETQYF.

The chain uses TRBV10-1 and TRBJ2-3; TRBD1 is a possible D gene (6 bases). The CDR3 loop spans 14 amino acids. Trimming cost V 8 bases and J 0 bases, with 12 bases left between them. Germline V lookup: CDR1 WNHNN, CDR2 SYGVQD (reference sequence). The CDR3 is CASRDRPSTDTQYF. Here the CDR3 DNA reads TGCGCCAGCCGCGACAGGCCTAGCACAGATACGCAGTATTTT.

This clone was seen more than once but under ten times. The chain combines TRBV30 with TRBJ1-2, with 7 bases identical to TRBD1. The J segment lost 4 bases and the V segment lost 8 bases, leaving 13 bases of the junction unmatched. In germline, CDR1 is GTSNPN, CDR2 SVGIG (reference sequence). The CDR3 loop spans 14 amino acids. CDR3 nucleotides: TGTGCCCACCCTGGGGCAGGGGGGAGCTATGGCTACACCTTC. It yields the protein CAHPGAGGSYGYTF.

This clone occurred a few times. The same CDR3 arises from other DNA sequences in this sample as well. This CDR3 reads CASSLAADTDTQYF. CDR3 sequence (DNA): TGCGCCAGCAGCTTGGCGGCTGACACAGATACGCAGTATTTT. The chain recombines TRBV5-1 with TRBJ2-3, with unresolved D. V was trimmed by 0 bases and J by 2 bases, leaving 7 bases between them. The germline V gene has CDR1 SGHRS and CDR2 YFSETQ. This CDR3 comprises 14 residues.

The J gene is TRBJ2-1, the V gene TRBV4-2; 15 nucleotides line up with TRBD2. The CDR3 covers 18 residues. Per the germline V gene, CDR1 is LGHNA and CDR2 is YNFKEQ. V gave up 4 bases and J gave up 7 bases; unmatched junction bases: 11. In nucleotides, the CDR3 is TGTGCCAGCAGCCTGGGACTAGCGGGGGGAAGCCGGGTAAATGAGCAGTTCTTC. Translating it yields CASSLGLAGGSRVNEQFF.

This clone was seen more than once but under ten times. This chain links TRBV10-3 with TRBJ1-1; no clear D gene. The V end lost 2 bases, the J end lost 0 bases, and 7 bases lay between the germline ends. The CDR3 length is 14 residues. CDR1 and CDR2 from the germline V gene are ENHRY and SYGVKD. This CDR3 reads CAISEQSMNTEAFF. The DNA for the CDR3 is TGTGCCATCAGTGAGCAGTCCATGAACACTGAAGCTTTCTTT.

Only a few counts were recorded for this clone. Other nucleotide sequences from this sample produce the same CDR3. The chain carries TRBV5-1 and TRBJ1-1; D is unclear. This CDR3 is built from 14 residues. The germline V gene has CDR1 SGHRS and CDR2 YFSETQ. V dropped 0 bases and J dropped 0 bases, with 6 bases sitting between them. The CDR3 sequence is CASSLEGLNTEAFF. The CDR3 region has the DNA TGCGCCAGCAGCTTGGAAGGATTGAACACTGAAGCTTTCTTT. The entire variable domain, with the rest obtained from reference TRBV5-1 and TRBJ1-1, is as follows: KAGVTQTPRYLIKTRGQQVTLSCSPISGHRSVSWYQQTPGQGLQFLFEYFSETQRNKGNFPGRFSGRQFSNSRSEMNVSTLELGDSALYLCASSLEGLNTEAFFGQGTRLTVV.

This clone was seen more than once but under ten times. This chain connects TRBV14 to TRBJ2-7; 9 bases line up with TRBD1. Germline values: CDR1 SGHDN, CDR2 FVKESK. The CDR3 contains 14 residues. J gave up 3 bases and V 4 bases, and 4 bases lay outside the gene matches. In DNA, the CDR3 is TGTGCCAGCAGCCCCCGACAGGGGGTCTACGAGCAGTACTTC. Amino acid sequence: CASSPRQGVYEQYF.

The gene calls are TRBV5-4 and TRBJ2-5, with D perhaps TRBD2 (6 bases). Germline V gives CDR1 SGHNT, CDR2 YYREEE (reference sequence). V gave up 0 bases and J gave up 4 bases, with 10 bases separating them. The CDR3 contains 14 residues. The CDR3 sequence: CASSLGEAPETQYF. CDR3 nucleotides: TGTGCCAGCAGCTTGGGGGAGGCGCCAGAGACCCAGTACTTC.

This clone was observed once. This chain connects TRBV7-9 to TRBJ2-3, with a weak D call TRBD2 (5 bases). V lost 5 bases to trimming and J lost 1 base, with 16 bases between them. Germline CDR1 SEHNR, CDR2 FQNEAQ (reference sequence). The CDR3 length is 16 residues. In DNA form, the CDR3 reads TGTGCCAGCAGCCCCACCGGGGTTACCGGCACAGATACGCAGTATTTT. Residues: CASSPTGVTGTDTQYF.

The chain carries TRBV2 and TRBJ2-1, with 13 bases lining up with TRBD2. J was trimmed by 7 bases and V by 7 bases; bases with no gene match: 10. This CDR3 is 16 amino acids long. The germline CDR1 and CDR2 sequences are SNHLY and FYNNEI. As DNA, the CDR3 is TGTGCCAGCACCGCGCCGGGACTAGCGGGGTTGAATGAGCAGTTCTTC. It translates to CASTAPGLAGLNEQFF.

The chain couples TRBV5-1 to TRBJ2-2, with D unclear. CDR3 length: 15 amino acids. Germline assignment: CDR1 SGHRS and CDR2 YFSETQ. Trimming cost V 4 bases and J 8 bases, with 18 bases left between them. The CDR3, as DNA: TGCGCCAGCAGCGACCCCCCACCTACGAGAGGGGAGCTGTTTTTT. It encodes CASSDPPPTRGELFF. Supplemented by reference TRBV5-1 and TRBJ2-2, the full variable domain reads KAGVTQTPRYLIKTRGQQVTLSCSPISGHRSVSWYQQTPGQGLQFLFEYFSETQRNKGNFPGRFSGRQFSNSRSEMNVSTLELGDSALYLCASSDPPPTRGELFFGEGSRLTVL.

The table lists this clone with a few counts. This chain uses TRBV19 with TRBJ1-5; D ambiguous. V lost 5 bases and J lost 0, with 2 bases in between. The germline V gene has CDR1 LNHDA and CDR2 SQIVND (reference sequence). The CDR3 loop spans 12 amino acids. The CDR3 loop is CASSVSNQPQHF. CDR3 coding DNA: TGTGCCAGTAGTGTTAGCAATCAGCCCCAGCATTTT.

This clone was counted a few times. The rearrangement uses TRBV30 and TRBJ1-3; no clear D gene. This CDR3 has 11 residues. V lost 5 bases and J 4 bases, leaving 6 bases between the germline ends. Germline V gene sequence: CDR1 GTSNPN, CDR2 SVGIG (reference sequence). The CDR3 region is CAWDVGNTIYF. CDR3 coding DNA: TGTGCCTGGGACGTAGGAAACACCATATATTTT.

The genes are TRBV10-3 and TRBJ1-2; perhaps TRBD1 as D (5 bases). Germline V gives CDR1 ENHRY, CDR2 SYGVKD. This CDR3 is 16 amino acids long. The V and J ends lost 0 bases and 6 bases respectively, with 17 bases between them. The DNA of the CDR3 is TGTGCCATCAGTGAGTCCGGTCGTGAGGGAGGGGATGGCTACACCTTC. Encoded protein: CAISESGREGGDGYTF.

The rearrangement links TRBV28 to TRBJ2-3; no firm D call. Looked up from germline, CDR1 is MDHEN and CDR2 is SYDVKM. Trimming took 5 bases from V and 0 from J, leaving 9 bases between them. The CDR3 contains 14 residues. CDR3 in amino acids: CASSRPGSTDTQYF. For the CDR3, the DNA is TGTGCCAGCAGTCGCCCCGGAAGCACAGATACGCAGTATTTT.

The V call is TRBV28, the J call TRBJ2-3, with D tentatively TRBD2 (6 bases). The ends were cut back, 6 bases at V and 7 bases at J, with 11 bases in the middle. The CDR3 loop spans 12 amino acids. Germline-derived CDR1 and CDR2 are MDHEN and SYDVKM. Written as DNA, the CDR3 is TGTGCCAGCAGCTTGGGACTGAATACGCAGTATTTT. Translation gives CASSLGLNTQYF.

The chain combines TRBV10-2 with TRBJ1-1, with TRBD1 as a possible D gene (5 bases). Germline CDR1 WSHSY, CDR2 SAAADI. V dropped 6 bases and J dropped 5 bases, with 16 bases sitting between them. This CDR3 has 14 residues. CDR3: CASRPGPGGTEAFF. The CDR3 DNA reads as TGCGCCAGCAGACCGGGCCCCGGGGGGACTGAAGCTTTCTTT.